The present TCR beta chain was sequenced within a study of memory CD4+ T cells and cytomegalovirus serostatus. Germline assignment: CDR1 MDHEN and CDR2 SYDVKM. The CDR3 loop spans 14 amino acids. V gave up 3 bases and J gave up 3 bases, with 10 bases separating them. The repertoire was sequenced with immunoSEQ multiplex PCR; TCRdb's copy has only in-frame clones and lacks some. Of approximately 88,000 clones listed, roughly 80% are singletons. Study results and caveats: A US-trained random forest predicted CMV serostatus with median AUC 0.91.

Single viable CD3+CD4+CD8-CD45RO+ cells were sorted as the memory CD4+ T cells. This clone was observed a few times. Its antigen is as yet unknown. The TCR sequence derives from an adult in good health and CMV-seropositive. The gene calls are TRBV28 and TRBJ2-3; D gene uncertain. Sequenced input: memory CD4+ T cells from blood. In DNA, the CDR3 is TGTGCCAGCAGTTTTGTGGAGAAAACAGATACGCAGTATTTT. This codes for CASSFVEKTDTQYF.